The 18 T cell receptor beta chains in this list originate from one sample, sequenced in a study of post-analysis software for immune sequencing data (dated by TCRdb to the mid-2010s). Overall results and qualifications from the work: Significantly higher frequencies in patients than in controls were found for roughly 5 TRBV segments, including TRBV5-6, TRBV5-1 and TRBV20-1.

To prepare the library, PCR was applied. TCRdb records Illumina HiSeq 2500 as the sequencer. Unique molecular identifiers were incorporated into TCR beta cDNA libraries to reduce PCR and sequencing biases. TCRdb itself trimmed the public reads at Q25 with fastp, ran MiXCR and retained productive beta chains. Rows are unified per CDR3 protein, each entry keeping the most common DNA and genes. Across this sample there are almost 700,000 distinct CDR3 sequences, with roughly three fifths seen only once. About 11% of the sample is held by the ten biggest clonotypes. No antigen has been assigned to these receptors. Sequencing was performed on blood. The source is a girl aged 2 to 10 with multiple sclerosis.

J is TRBJ2-5 and V is TRBV5-1, with D maybe TRBD2 (7 bases). With the DNA end fitting TRBJ2-7 better, the J assignment may be wrong. Germline assignment: CDR1 SGHRS and CDR2 YFSETQ. This CDR3 has 16 amino acids. DNA for the CDR3: TGCGCCAGCAGCTTGGAGGGGGGGCCAGAACCATACGAGCAGTACTTC. It codes for CASSLEGGPEPYEQYF.

This clonotype was counted only a few times. V and J are TRBV6-5 and TRBJ2-7; 10 nucleotides agree with TRBD1. CDR3 length equals 15 residues. Germline values: CDR1 MNHEY, CDR2 SVGAGI. V was pared by 0 bases and J by 3 bases, with 2 bases of the junction left unmatched. CDR3: CASSYSRTGGYEQYF. The DNA for the CDR3 is TGTGCCAGCAGTTACTCGAGGACAGGGGGCTACGAGCAGTACTTC.

V gene TRBV11-2 combines with J gene TRBJ1-2; D is perhaps TRBD1 (5 bases). Germline assignment: CDR1 SGHAT and CDR2 FQNNGV. The CDR3 loop spans 14 amino acids. V lost 3 bases and J 3 bases, leaving 11 bases between the germline ends. In nucleotides, the CDR3 is TGTGCCAGCAGCTTCGGGGGAGTGGACTATGGCTACACCTTC. Residues: CASSFGGVDYGYTF.

The chain uses TRBV3-1 and TRBJ2-1, with 9 bases lining up with TRBD1. With 2 bases clipped from V and 10 bases from J, the junction kept 9 bases outside the gene matches. CDR1 is LGHDT, CDR2 YNNKEL, per germline (reference sequence). This CDR3 is 15 amino acids long. CDR3 amino acids: CASSQLTGGLSEQFF. The CDR3 DNA is TGTGCCAGCAGCCAATTAACAGGGGGCCTTTCAGAGCAGTTCTTC.

The CDR3 nucleotides are TGCGCCAGCAGCCAAGATACCGGACGTTCCTCAGATACGCAGTATTTT. Translating gives CASSQDTGRSSDTQYF. V and J are TRBV4-3 and TRBJ2-3; D gene uncertain. Germline lookup yields CDR1 LGHNA and CDR2 YSLEER. This CDR3 region has 16 residues. The V end was cut by 0 bases, the J end by 4 bases, with 14 bases between.

CDR3 DNA sequence: TGCGCCAGCAGCTCCCGGGACTCTCAGATCAAGGTTTACGAGCAGTACTTC. The encoded protein is CASSSRDSQIKVYEQYF. The gene calls are TRBV5-1 and TRBJ2-7; TRBD2 might be the D (6 bases). The CDR3 has 17 amino acids. Germline V gene data show CDR1 as SGHRS and CDR2 as YFSETQ. The V gene lost 3 bases and the J gene lost 4 bases, with 23 bases spanning the gap. Based on the CDR3 plus reference TRBV5-1 and TRBJ2-7, the full variable domain is KAGVTQTPRYLIKTRGQQVTLSCSPISGHRSVSWYQQTPGQGLQFLFEYFSETQRNKGNFPGRFSGRQFSNSRSEMNVSTLELGDSALYLCASSSRDSQIKVYEQYFGPGTRLTVT.

This clonotype was found a few times. The chain couples TRBV20-1 to TRBJ2-5, with 7 bases fitting TRBD2. Germline CDR1 reads DFQATT; CDR2 reads SNEGSKA (reference sequence). The CDR3 contains 15 residues. V lost 3 bases and J lost 2; bases outside the gene matches: 9. The CDR3 protein is CSASWSSGLQETQYF. The CDR3 DNA reads as TGCAGTGCTAGTTGGTCTAGCGGCCTGCAAGAGACCCAGTACTTC.

Details on this clonotype: One end of the junction varies from germline; a read error may be responsible. V and J are TRBV11-2 and TRBJ2-1; the match to TRBD2 covers 8 bases. The CDR3 runs 16 residues. Germline V gene sequence: CDR1 SGHAT, CDR2 FQNNGV. The CDR3 DNA is TGCGCCAGCAGCCGAGGACGGGGGGGTCTGAAAAATGAGCAGTTCTTC. Translation gives CASSRGRGGLKNEQFF. The variable domain in full, completed from reference TRBV11-2 and TRBJ2-1, reads EAGVAQSPRYKIIEKRQSVAFWCNPISGHATLYWYQQILGQGPKLLIQFQNNGVVDDSQLPKDRFSAERLKGVDSTLKIQPAKLEDSAVYLCASSRGRGGLKNEQFFGPGTRLTVL.

V is TRBV29-1 and J is TRBJ2-2; D may be TRBD2 (5 bases). This CDR3 is 12 amino acids long. Germline V CDR1 and CDR2: SQVTM, ANQGSEA. The V gene lost 7 bases and the J gene lost 8 bases, with 14 bases spanning the gap. The CDR3 sequence: CSAPGGGGELFF. The DNA of the CDR3 is TGCAGCGCTCCGGGTGGCGGGGGGGAGCTGTTTTTT.

In the case of this clonotype: This sequence may be a read error, since a much larger clone differs from it by one base. CDR3 nucleotide sequence: TGTGCCAGCAGTGACTCGGTCAGGGCGACTGCGGATACGCAGTATTTT. The encoded protein is CASSDSVRATADTQYF. J is TRBJ2-3 and V is TRBV6-4; possibly TRBD1 for D (5 bases). The V end was cut by 0 bases, the J end by 6 bases, with 16 bases between. CDR1 and CDR2 from the germline V gene are MRHNA and SNTAGT. The CDR3 runs to 16 residues.

CDR3 nucleotide sequence: TGTGCCAGCATTCAACTGGGGCAGTGGGGCCGCAGTGAAGCTTTCTTT. It codes for CASIQLGQWGRSEAFF. The rearrangement joins TRBV27 to TRBJ1-1, with D possibly TRBD1 on 5 matching bases. The germline V gene encodes CDR1 MNHEY and CDR2 SMNVEV (reference sequence). Trimming removed 7 bases from V and 7 bases from J, with 25 bases in between. This CDR3 is 16 amino acids long.

V usage is TRBV6-1 and J usage is TRBJ2-3, with a weak D call TRBD2 (6 bases). Germline CDR1 is MNHNS and CDR2 is SASEGT. Deletions cut 1 base from V and 0 bases from J, with 11 bases between. The CDR3 is 16 amino acids. The CDR3 DNA is TGTGCCAGCAGTGAAGGAGAAGGAGGGAGCACAGATACGCAGTATTTT. This encodes CASSEGEGGSTDTQYF.

V gene TRBV5-1 combines with J gene TRBJ1-1; a possible D gene is TRBD1 (6 bases). The CDR3 is made up of 15 amino acids. V was cut by 4 bases and J by 0 bases, with 13 bases left in between. Germline V CDR1 and CDR2: SGHRS, YFSETQ. CDR3 region: CASSAWTAMNTEAFF. Here the CDR3 DNA reads TGCGCCAGCAGCGCCTGGACAGCCATGAACACTGAAGCTTTCTTT.

This clonotype was observed a handful of times. The chain links TRBV3-1 to TRBJ2-1; the D gene is possibly TRBD2 (6 bases). This CDR3 region has 14 residues. Per the germline V gene, CDR1 is LGHDT and CDR2 is YNNKEL (reference sequence). The V end lost 4 bases, the J end lost 5 bases, and 12 bases lay between the germline ends. The CDR3 DNA is TGTGCCAGCAGCCGGTTGGCGGGAAACAATGAGCAGTTCTTC. Protein sequence: CASSRLAGNNEQFF.

This clonotype was seen ten or more times. This rearrangement joins TRBV5-5 to TRBJ2-1, with D maybe TRBD2 (5 bases). There are 16 residues in the CDR3. V lost 4 bases, J lost 0 bases, and 14 bases lay in between. CDR1 SGHKS and CDR2 YYEKEE come from the germline V gene (reference sequence). CDR3 sequence reads: CASSTLWESSYNEQFF. CDR3 DNA sequence: TGTGCCAGCAGCACCCTTTGGGAGAGCTCCTACAATGAGCAGTTCTTC.

The rearrangement links TRBV5-5 to TRBJ1-1; D is perhaps TRBD1 (6 bases). V was shortened by 3 bases and J by 0 bases, with 12 bases between the two germline ends. CDR1 is SGHKS, CDR2 YYEKEE, per germline (reference sequence). The CDR3 totals 15 residues. The CDR3 DNA follows: TGTGCCAGCAGCTATACGGACAGTTTGAACACTGAAGCTTTCTTT. Translating it yields CASSYTDSLNTEAFF. Variable domain in full (rest from reference TRBV5-5 and TRBJ1-1): DAGVTQSPTHLIKTRGQQVTLRCSPISGHKSVSWYQQVLGQGPQFIFQYYEKEERGRGNFPDRFSARQFPNYSSELNVNALLLGDSALYLCASSYTDSLNTEAFFGQGTRLTVV.

This clonotype was detected a few times. The rearrangement links TRBV6-6 to TRBJ2-1; TRBD1 aligns across 7 bases. The CDR3 has 12 residues. J lost 8 bases, V lost 8 bases, and 6 bases had no gene match. Per germline, CDR1 MNHNY and CDR2 SVGAGI (reference sequence). The CDR3 coding sequence is TGTGCCAGCCGCGACAGGGCCTATGAGCAGTTCTTC. Its protein product is CASRDRAYEQFF.

The chain has TRBV5-6 and TRBJ1-1; tentatively, D is TRBD1 (6 bases). The CDR3 has 13 amino acids. Trimming shortened V by 4 bases and J by 4 bases, and 11 bases separated the two germline ends. In germline, CDR1 is SGHDT, CDR2 YYEEEE. CDR3 sequence: CASSGGHFTEAFF. CDR3 nucleotide sequence: TGTGCCAGCAGCGGGGGACATTTCACTGAAGCTTTCTTT.